This T cell receptor (beta chain) derives from a study of CD8 T cells in ankylosing spondylitis. Study-level points and caveats: Fewer than ten highly homologous variants made up a TCR beta motif that seemed to typify ankylosing spondylitis blood. With a CD8+ phenotype, disease-linked clones were relatively rare in peripheral blood. Existing reports had already noted some motif variants in reactive arthritis synovial fluid and blood.

The CDR3 consists of 13 residues. Germline V gene sequence: CDR1 SQVTM, CDR2 ANQGSEA. V shed 7 bases and J shed 0 bases, with 12 bases lying between them. It was by quantitative 5'-RACE with molecular barcodes that TCR beta libraries were made. TCRdb re-analysed the 5' RACE reads in MiXCR, keeping a single row per CDR3 protein. The sample carries approximately 130,000 distinct CDR3 sequences, about an eighth recorded once. At least ten counts were recorded for this clonotype. Its antigen remains unidentified. The rearrangement uses TRBV29-1 and TRBJ1-1, with D hard to call. The material sequenced was blood, either unsorted or a sorted T cell fraction (not recorded which). The TCR comes from a female donor with ankylosing spondylitis or in good health (not recorded which). The chain's CDR3 is CSGLTGMNTEAFF. The CDR3, as DNA: TGCAGCGGTCTGACGGGGATGAACACTGAAGCTTTCTTT.